This entry lists 17 T cell receptor beta chains sequenced from one sample in a study of blood T cell repertoires in COVID-19. Here immunoSEQ multiplex PCR was the method, and the copy in TCRdb shows in-frame clones only, minus some. The sample shows approximately 300,000 clones, 89% of them seen only once. Sequenced input: PBMCs or T cells enriched from blood (not recorded which). The origin of the receptors is a man aged 60 to 69 who had recovered from COVID-19.

This clone was seen only a few times. V usage is TRBV28 and J usage is TRBJ1-4, with D perhaps matching TRBD1 (5 bases). The CDR3 is 15 amino acids. Germline lookup yields CDR1 MDHEN and CDR2 SYDVKM. The germline V and J ends were trimmed by 4 bases and 9 bases, with 18 bases remaining between them. This CDR3 reads CASSSSPVRGQKLFF. DNA for the CDR3: TGTGCCAGCAGTTCCAGCCCGGTAAGGGGTCAAAAACTGTTTTTT.

This clone appeared once. CDR3 DNA: TGTGCCAGCAGCCACGACAGGGGGACCGGGGAGCTGTTTTTT. Its protein is CASSHDRGTGELFF. The genes are TRBV11-3 and TRBJ2-2; TRBD1 matches 9 bases. CDR1 is SGHNT and CDR2 is YENEEA in the germline V gene. V was clipped by 5 bases and J by 5 bases; unmatched bases: 3. This CDR3 is built from 14 residues.

The V call is TRBV7-2, the J call TRBJ2-2; 7 bases align to TRBD1. Trimming cost V 1 base and J 1 base; bases outside gene matches: 6. From germline, CDR1 is SGHTA and CDR2 FQGNSA. The CDR3 sequence is 17 residues long. The CDR3 sequence: CASSLVGTALNTGELFF. The CDR3 DNA reads TGTGCCAGCAGCTTAGTCGGGACAGCGTTGAACACCGGGGAGCTGTTTTTT.

This clone was counted a single time. V usage is TRBV6-5 and J usage is TRBJ2-7, with TRBD1 matching over 7 bases. The CDR3 extends over 14 amino acids. V shed 2 bases, J shed 6 bases, and the junction held 7 bases outside the gene matches. Looked up from germline, CDR1 is MNHEY and CDR2 is SVGAGI. CDR3 region: CASSYAKGAVEQYF. CDR3 in DNA: TGTGCCAGCAGTTACGCCAAGGGGGCGGTCGAGCAGTACTTC.

The chain combines TRBV23-1 with TRBJ2-6; D is perhaps TRBD1 (6 bases). TRBV23-1 is an open reading frame, and its role is uncertain. CDR3 length equals 21 residues. Trimming left V 0 bases short and J 0 bases short, with 21 bases between. The CDR3 sequence is CASSQSFAQGLTLSGANVLTF. DNA for the CDR3: TGCGCCAGCAGTCAATCATTCGCGCAGGGGCTAACTCTCTCTGGGGCCAACGTCCTGACTTTC.

The chain is built from TRBV11-2 and TRBJ2-1; 7 positions agree with TRBD2. The ends lost 3 bases at V and 0 bases at J; junction bases unmatched: 11. This CDR3 has 18 residues. CDR1 and CDR2 (germline): SGHAT, FQNNGV. In nucleotides, the CDR3 is TGTGCCAGCAGCTTCGGGGAGGGTTGGGGATACTCCTACAATGAGCAGTTCTTC. Amino acid sequence: CASSFGEGWGYSYNEQFF.

The V call is TRBV7-2, the J call TRBJ1-2; the match to TRBD1 covers 8 bases. Germline CDR1 reads SGHTA; CDR2 reads FQGNSA. V lost 0 bases, J lost 3 bases, and 3 bases stayed unmatched. The CDR3 has 15 amino acids. This CDR3 is CASSLAPGGDYGYTF. The DNA of the CDR3 is TGTGCCAGCAGCTTAGCGCCAGGGGGCGACTATGGCTACACCTTC. Based on the CDR3 plus reference TRBV7-2 and TRBJ1-2, the full variable domain is GAGVSQSPSNKVTEKGKDVELRCDPISGHTALYWYRQSLGQGLEFLIYFQGNSAPDKSGLPSDRFSAERTGGSVSTLTIQRTQQEDSAVYLCASSLAPGGDYGYTFGSGTRLTVV.

The chain carries TRBV28 and TRBJ1-1; D ambiguous. V lost 3 bases and J 1 base, leaving 12 bases between the germline ends. Germline assignment: CDR1 MDHEN and CDR2 SYDVKM. The CDR3 consists of 15 residues. CDR3 amino acids: CASSLVGDWNTEAFF. In nucleotides, the CDR3 is TGTGCCAGCAGTTTGGTTGGAGATTGGAACACTGAAGCTTTCTTT.

The rearrangement links TRBV18 to TRBJ1-1; a weak D match, TRBD1 (6 bases). Germline assignment: CDR1 KGHSH and CDR2 LQKENI. The CDR3 has 14 residues. Trimming stripped 2 bases from V and 3 bases from J, with 10 bases between. CDR3 residues: CASSPIRGYTEAFF. In DNA form, the CDR3 reads TGTGCCAGCTCACCAATCAGGGGCTACACTGAAGCTTTCTTT. The full variable domain, rest sourced from reference TRBV18 and TRBJ1-1, is NAGVMQNPRHLVRRRGQEARLRCSPMKGHSHVYWYRQLPEEGLKFMVYLQKENIIDESGMPKERFSAEFPKEGPSILRIQQVVRGDSAAYFCASSPIRGYTEAFFGQGTRLTVV.

Note on this clone: Other DNA sequences from this sample encode an identical CDR3 as well. The CDR3, as DNA: TGTGCCAGCAGTTACTCGACAGTGAACACTGAAGCTTTCTTT. Its protein product is CASSYSTVNTEAFF. The V and J genes are TRBV6-2 or TRBV6-3 and TRBJ1-1; weak D call: TRBD1 (5 bases). V shed 0 bases and J shed 0 bases, with 5 bases lying between them. CDR1 is MNHEY, CDR2 SVGEGT, per germline. The CDR3 loop spans 14 amino acids.

J is TRBJ2-7 and V is TRBV5-1, with D maybe TRBD1 (5 bases). This CDR3 comprises 16 residues. V lost 0 bases, J lost 2 bases, and 15 bases lay in between. CDR1 is SGHRS and CDR2 is YFSETQ in the germline V gene. The DNA of the CDR3 is TGCGCCAGCAGCTTGGATAGACAGCTACTTACCTACGAGCAGTACTTC. Its protein product is CASSLDRQLLTYEQYF. Full variable domain (missing parts from reference TRBV5-1 and TRBJ2-7): KAGVTQTPRYLIKTRGQQVTLSCSPISGHRSVSWYQQTPGQGLQFLFEYFSETQRNKGNFPGRFSGRQFSNSRSEMNVSTLELGDSALYLCASSLDRQLLTYEQYFGPGTRLTVT.

The chain joins TRBV11-3 to TRBJ2-1; maybe TRBD2 (5 bases). The CDR3 sequence is 13 residues long. Germline values: CDR1 SGHNT, CDR2 YENEEA. V lost 4 bases to trimming and J lost 7 bases, with 11 bases between them. The CDR3: CASSSGPGNEQFF. In nucleotides, the CDR3 is TGTGCCAGCAGCTCTGGGCCGGGGAATGAGCAGTTCTTC.

The V and J genes are TRBV2 and TRBJ1-4; the D gene is possibly TRBD1 (6 bases). V was shortened by 4 bases and J by 8 bases, with 14 bases between the two germline ends. CDR1 is SNHLY, CDR2 FYNNEI, per germline. This CDR3 has 14 amino acids. The CDR3 here is CASSVRDTREKLFF. CDR3 coding DNA: TGTGCCAGCAGTGTCCGGGACACAAGGGAAAAACTGTTTTTT.

The rearrangement links TRBV4-1 to TRBJ2-2; D gene uncertain. The CDR3 runs 15 residues. Germline V gives CDR1 MGHRA, CDR2 YSYEKL. Trimming stripped 3 bases from V and 1 base from J, with 9 bases between. The CDR3 region has the DNA TGCGCCAGCAGCCAGGGCCAGAGGAACACCGGGGAGCTGTTTTTT. Protein product: CASSQGQRNTGELFF.

V is TRBV5-1 and J is TRBJ2-3, with 7 nucleotides matching TRBD2. Germline V gene data show CDR1 as SGHRS and CDR2 as YFSETQ. V gave up 0 bases and J gave up 0 bases; unmatched junction bases: 10. The CDR3 is 18 amino acids. CDR3 region: CASSLAPSGISSTDTQYF. In nucleotides, the CDR3 is TGCGCCAGCAGCTTGGCCCCTAGCGGAATATCTAGCACAGATACGCAGTATTTT.

CDR3 amino acids: CASSVEWTGNSPLHF. The DNA of the CDR3 is TGTGCCAGCAGCGTAGAGTGGACAGGAAATTCACCCCTCCACTTT. The chain joins TRBV9 to TRBJ1-6, with 7 bases fitting TRBD1. Unmatched junction bases numbered 4, after V lost 0 bases and J lost 7 bases. The V gene's germline CDR1 is SGDLS and CDR2 YYNGEE. The CDR3 covers 15 residues.

In its sample, this clone was seen once. The chain links TRBV10-2 to TRBJ2-7; TRBD1 aligns across 7 bases. The CDR3 consists of 13 residues. Germline CDR1 and CDR2: WSHSY and SAAADI. The trim removed 4 bases at V and 5 bases at J, leaving 5 bases unmatched. The CDR3 region is CASSARTGHEQYF. The CDR3 DNA reads TGCGCCAGCAGTGCGCGGACAGGCCACGAGCAGTACTTC.